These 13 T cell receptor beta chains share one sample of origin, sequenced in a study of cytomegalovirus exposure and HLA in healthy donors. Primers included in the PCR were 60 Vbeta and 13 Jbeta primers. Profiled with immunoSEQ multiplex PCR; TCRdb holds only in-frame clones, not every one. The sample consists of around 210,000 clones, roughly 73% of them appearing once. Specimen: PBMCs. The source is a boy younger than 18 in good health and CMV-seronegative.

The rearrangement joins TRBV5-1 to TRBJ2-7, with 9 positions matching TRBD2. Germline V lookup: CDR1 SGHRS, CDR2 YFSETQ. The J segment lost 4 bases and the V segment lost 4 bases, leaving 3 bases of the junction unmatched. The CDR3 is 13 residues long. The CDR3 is CASSIGLAYEQYF. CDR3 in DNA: TGCGCCAGCAGCATTGGACTAGCGTACGAGCAGTACTTC.

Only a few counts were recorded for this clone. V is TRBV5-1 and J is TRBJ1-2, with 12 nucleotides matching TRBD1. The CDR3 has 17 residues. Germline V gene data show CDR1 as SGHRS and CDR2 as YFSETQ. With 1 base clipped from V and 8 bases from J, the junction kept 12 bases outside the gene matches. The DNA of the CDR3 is TGCGCCAGCAGCTTGTCTCCAGGGGGACAGGGGGCAAGCGGCTACACCTTC. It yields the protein CASSLSPGGQGASGYTF.

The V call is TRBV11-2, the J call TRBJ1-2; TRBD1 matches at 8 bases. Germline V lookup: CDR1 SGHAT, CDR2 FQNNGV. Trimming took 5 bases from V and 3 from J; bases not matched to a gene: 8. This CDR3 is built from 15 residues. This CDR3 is CASSRSRGPDYGYTF. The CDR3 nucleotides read TGTGCCAGCAGCCGTTCCAGGGGGCCGGACTATGGCTACACCTTC.

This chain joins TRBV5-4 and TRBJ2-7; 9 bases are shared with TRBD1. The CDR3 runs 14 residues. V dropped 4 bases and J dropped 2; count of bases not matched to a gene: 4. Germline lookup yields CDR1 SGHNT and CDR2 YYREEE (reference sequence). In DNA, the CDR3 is TGTGCCAGCAGCGGGAGACAGGGGGCCTACGAGCAGTACTTC. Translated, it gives CASSGRQGAYEQYF.

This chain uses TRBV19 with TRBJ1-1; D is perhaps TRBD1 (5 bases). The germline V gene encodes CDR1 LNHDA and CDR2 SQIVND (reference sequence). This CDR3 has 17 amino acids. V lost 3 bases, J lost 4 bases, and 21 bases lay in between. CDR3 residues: CASSIPLGGVVGTEAFF. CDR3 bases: TGTGCCAGTAGTATCCCCCTCGGGGGGGTTGTAGGCACTGAAGCTTTCTTT.

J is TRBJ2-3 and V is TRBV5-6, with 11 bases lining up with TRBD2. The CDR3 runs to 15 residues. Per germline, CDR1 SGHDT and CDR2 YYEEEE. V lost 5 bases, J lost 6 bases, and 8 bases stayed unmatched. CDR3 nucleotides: TGTGCCAGCAGTCCACTAGCGGGAGCAGTGGATACGCAGTATTTT. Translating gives CASSPLAGAVDTQYF.

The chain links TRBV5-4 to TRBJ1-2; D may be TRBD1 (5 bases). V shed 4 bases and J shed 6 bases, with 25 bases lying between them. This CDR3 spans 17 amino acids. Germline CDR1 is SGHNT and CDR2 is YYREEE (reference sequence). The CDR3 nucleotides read TGTGCCAGCAGCCCGGTAGGCGTCCAGGGCTATAGTAATGGCTACACCTTC. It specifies CASSPVGVQGYSNGYTF. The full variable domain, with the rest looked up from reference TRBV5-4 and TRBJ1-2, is ETGVTQSPTHLIKTRGQQVTLRCSSQSGHNTVSWYQQALGQGPQFIFQYYREEENGRGNFPPRFSGLQFPNYSSELNVNALELDDSALYLCASSPVGVQGYSNGYTFGSGTRLTVV.

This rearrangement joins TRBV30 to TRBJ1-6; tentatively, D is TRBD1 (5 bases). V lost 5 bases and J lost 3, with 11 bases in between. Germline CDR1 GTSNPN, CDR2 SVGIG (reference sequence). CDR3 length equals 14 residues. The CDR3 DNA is TGTGCCTGGCGGGGGGGGATCTATAATTCACCCCTCCACTTT. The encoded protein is CAWRGGIYNSPLHF.

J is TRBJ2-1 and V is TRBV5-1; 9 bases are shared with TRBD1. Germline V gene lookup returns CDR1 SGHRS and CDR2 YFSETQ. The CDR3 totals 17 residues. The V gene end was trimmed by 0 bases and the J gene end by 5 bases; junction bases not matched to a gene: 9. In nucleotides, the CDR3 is TGCGCCAGCAGCTTGGCGGGACAGGGACCACTCCACAATGAGCAGTTCTTC. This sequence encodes CASSLAGQGPLHNEQFF.

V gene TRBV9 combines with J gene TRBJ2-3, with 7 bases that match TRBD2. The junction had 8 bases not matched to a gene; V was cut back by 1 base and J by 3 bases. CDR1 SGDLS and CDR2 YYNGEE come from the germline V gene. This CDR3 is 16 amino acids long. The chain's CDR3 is CASSVPLGGGTDTQYF. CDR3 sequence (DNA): TGTGCCAGCAGCGTACCCCTGGGGGGGGGAACAGATACGCAGTATTTT.

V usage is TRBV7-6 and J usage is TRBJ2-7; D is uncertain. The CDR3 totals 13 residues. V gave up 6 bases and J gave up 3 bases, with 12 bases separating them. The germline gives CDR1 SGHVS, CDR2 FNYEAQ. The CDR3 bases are TGTGCCAGCAGTCCGTACCGCAGCTACGAGCAGTACTTC. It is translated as CASSPYRSYEQYF.

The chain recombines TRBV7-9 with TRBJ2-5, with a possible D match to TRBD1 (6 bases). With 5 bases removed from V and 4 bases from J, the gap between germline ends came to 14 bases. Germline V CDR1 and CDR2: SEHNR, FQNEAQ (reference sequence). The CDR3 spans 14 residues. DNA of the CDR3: TGTGCCAGCAGCCGCAGGGGATTAGGAGAGACCCAGTACTTC. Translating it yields CASSRRGLGETQYF.

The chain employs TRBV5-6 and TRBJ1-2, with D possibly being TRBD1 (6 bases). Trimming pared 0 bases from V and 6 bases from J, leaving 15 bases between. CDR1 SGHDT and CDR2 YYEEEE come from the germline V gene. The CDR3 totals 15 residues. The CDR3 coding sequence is TGTGCCAGCAGCTTGGCACAGGGACGCGGTGATGGCTACACCTTC. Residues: CASSLAQGRGDGYTF.